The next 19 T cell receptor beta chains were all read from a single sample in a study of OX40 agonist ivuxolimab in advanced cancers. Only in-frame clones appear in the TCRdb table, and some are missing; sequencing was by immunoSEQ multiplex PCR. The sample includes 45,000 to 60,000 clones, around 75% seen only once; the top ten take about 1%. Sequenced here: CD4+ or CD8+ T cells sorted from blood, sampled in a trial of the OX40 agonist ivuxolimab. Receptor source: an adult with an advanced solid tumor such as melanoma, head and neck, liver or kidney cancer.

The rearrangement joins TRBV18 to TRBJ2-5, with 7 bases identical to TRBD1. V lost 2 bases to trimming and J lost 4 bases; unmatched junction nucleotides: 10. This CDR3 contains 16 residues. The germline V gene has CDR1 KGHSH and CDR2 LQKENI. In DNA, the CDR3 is TGTGCCAGCTCACCATCCAGACAGGGTGGGGTAGAGACCCAGTACTTC. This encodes CASSPSRQGGVETQYF.

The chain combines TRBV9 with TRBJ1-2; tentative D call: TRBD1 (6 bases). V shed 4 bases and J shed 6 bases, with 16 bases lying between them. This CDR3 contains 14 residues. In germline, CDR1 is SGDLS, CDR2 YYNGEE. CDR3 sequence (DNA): TGTGCCAGCAGCCTTCGTCTCGGGACAAATGGCTACACCTTC. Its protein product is CASSLRLGTNGYTF.

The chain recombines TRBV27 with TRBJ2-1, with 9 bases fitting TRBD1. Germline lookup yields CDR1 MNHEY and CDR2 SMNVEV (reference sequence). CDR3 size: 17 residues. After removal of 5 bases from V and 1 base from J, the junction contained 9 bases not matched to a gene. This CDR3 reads CASSQIQGATSYNEQFF. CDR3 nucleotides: TGTGCCAGCAGTCAAATACAGGGGGCAACTTCCTACAATGAGCAGTTCTTC.

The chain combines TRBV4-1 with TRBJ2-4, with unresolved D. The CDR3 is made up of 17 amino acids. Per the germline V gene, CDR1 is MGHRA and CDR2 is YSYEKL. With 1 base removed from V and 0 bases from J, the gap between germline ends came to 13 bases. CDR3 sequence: CASSQVGSSLAKNIQYF. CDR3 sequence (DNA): TGCGCCAGCAGCCAAGTTGGGTCCTCGCTAGCCAAAAACATTCAGTACTTC.

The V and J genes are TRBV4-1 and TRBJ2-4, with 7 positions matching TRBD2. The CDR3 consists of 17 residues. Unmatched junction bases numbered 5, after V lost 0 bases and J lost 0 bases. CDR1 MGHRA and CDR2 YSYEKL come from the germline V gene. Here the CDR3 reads CASSQESLALAKNIQYF. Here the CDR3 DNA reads TGCGCCAGCAGCCAAGAATCACTAGCGCTAGCCAAAAACATTCAGTACTTC.

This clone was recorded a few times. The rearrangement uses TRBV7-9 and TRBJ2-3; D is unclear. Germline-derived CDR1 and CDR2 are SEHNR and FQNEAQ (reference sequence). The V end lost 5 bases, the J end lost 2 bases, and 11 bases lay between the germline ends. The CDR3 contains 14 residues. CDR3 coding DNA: TGTGCCAGCAGCCCTTGGACCTTCACAGATACGCAGTATTTT. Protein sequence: CASSPWTFTDTQYF.

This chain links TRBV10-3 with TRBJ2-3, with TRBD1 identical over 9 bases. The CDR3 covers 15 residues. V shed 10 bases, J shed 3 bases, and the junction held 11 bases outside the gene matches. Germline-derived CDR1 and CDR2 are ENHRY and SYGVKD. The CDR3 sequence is CATQIRDRVTDTQYF. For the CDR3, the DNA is TGTGCCACCCAAATCCGGGACAGGGTTACAGATACGCAGTATTTT.

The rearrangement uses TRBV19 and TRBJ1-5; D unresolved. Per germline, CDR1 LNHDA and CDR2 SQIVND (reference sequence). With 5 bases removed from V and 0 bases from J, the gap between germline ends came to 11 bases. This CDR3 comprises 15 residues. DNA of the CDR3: TGTGCCAGTAGTGTTGGACGGGATAGCAATCAGCCCCAGCATTTT. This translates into CASSVGRDSNQPQHF.

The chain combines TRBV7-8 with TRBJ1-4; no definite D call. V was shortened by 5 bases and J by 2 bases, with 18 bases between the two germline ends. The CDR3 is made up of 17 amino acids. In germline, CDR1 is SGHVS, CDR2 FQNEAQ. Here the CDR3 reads CASSPQLISGTNEKLFF. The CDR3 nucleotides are TGTGCCAGCAGCCCCCAATTAATTTCAGGCACTAATGAAAAACTGTTTTTT. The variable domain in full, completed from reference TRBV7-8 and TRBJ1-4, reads GAGVSQSPRYKVAKRGQDVALRCDPISGHVSLFWYQQALGQGPEFLTYFQNEAQLDKSGLPSDRFFAERPEGSVSTLKIQRTQQEDSAVYLCASSPQLISGTNEKLFFGSGTQLSVL.

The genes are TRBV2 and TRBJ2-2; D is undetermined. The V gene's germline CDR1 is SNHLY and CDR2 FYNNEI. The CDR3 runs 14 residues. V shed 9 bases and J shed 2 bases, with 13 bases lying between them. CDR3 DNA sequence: TGTGCCAGTGGATTGCTAACTAACACCGGGGAGCTGTTTTTT. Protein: CASGLLTNTGELFF.

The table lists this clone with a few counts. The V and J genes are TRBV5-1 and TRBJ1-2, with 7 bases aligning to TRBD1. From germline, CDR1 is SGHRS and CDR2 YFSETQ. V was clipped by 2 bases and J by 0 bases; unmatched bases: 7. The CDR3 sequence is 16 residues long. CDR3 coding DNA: TGCGCCAGCAGCTTAGAAGGGACAGCCACTAACTATGGCTACACCTTC. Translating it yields CASSLEGTATNYGYTF.

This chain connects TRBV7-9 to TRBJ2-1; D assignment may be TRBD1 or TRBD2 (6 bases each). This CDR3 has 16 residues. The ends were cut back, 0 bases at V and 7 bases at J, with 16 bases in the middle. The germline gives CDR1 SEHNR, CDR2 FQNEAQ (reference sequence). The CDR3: CASSLARGDIRNEQFF. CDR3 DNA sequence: TGTGCCAGCAGCTTAGCTAGGGGGGACATTAGAAATGAGCAGTTCTTC. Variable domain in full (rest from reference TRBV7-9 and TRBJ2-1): DTGVSQNPRHKITKRGQNVTFRCDPISEHNRLYWYRQTLGQGPEFLTYFQNEAQLEKSRLLSDRFSAERPKGSFSTLEIQRTEQGDSAMYLCASSLARGDIRNEQFFGPGTRLTVL.

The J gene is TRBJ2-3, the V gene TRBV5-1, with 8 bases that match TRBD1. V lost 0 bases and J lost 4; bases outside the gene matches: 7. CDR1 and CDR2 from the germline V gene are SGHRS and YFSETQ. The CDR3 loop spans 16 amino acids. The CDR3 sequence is CASSLVSGGWADTQYF. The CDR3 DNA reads TGCGCCAGCAGCTTGGTTTCAGGGGGCTGGGCAGATACGCAGTATTTT.

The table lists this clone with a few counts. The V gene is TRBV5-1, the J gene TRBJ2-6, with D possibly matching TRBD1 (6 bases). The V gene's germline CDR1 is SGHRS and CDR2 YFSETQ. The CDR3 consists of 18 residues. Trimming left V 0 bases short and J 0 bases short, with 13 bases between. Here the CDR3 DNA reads TGCGCCAGCAGCTTGGCGTCAGGGGAGATCTCTGGGGCCAACGTCCTGACTTTC. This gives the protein CASSLASGEISGANVLTF.

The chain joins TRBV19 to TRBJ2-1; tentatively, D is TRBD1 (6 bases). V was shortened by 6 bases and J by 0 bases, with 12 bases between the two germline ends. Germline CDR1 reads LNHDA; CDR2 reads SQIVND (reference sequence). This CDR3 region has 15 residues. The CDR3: CASRYRTVSYNEQFF. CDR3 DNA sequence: TGTGCCAGTAGGTACAGGACAGTCTCCTACAATGAGCAGTTCTTC. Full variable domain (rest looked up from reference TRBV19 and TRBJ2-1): DGGITQSPKYLFRKEGQNVTLSCEQNLNHDAMYWYRQDPGQGLRLIYYSQIVNDFQKGDIAEGYSVSREKKESFPLTVTSAQKNPTAFYLCASRYRTVSYNEQFFGPGTRLTVL.

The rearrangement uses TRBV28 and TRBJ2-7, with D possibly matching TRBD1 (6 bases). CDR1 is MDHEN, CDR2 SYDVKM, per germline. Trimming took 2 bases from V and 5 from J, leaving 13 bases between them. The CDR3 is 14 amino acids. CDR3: CASSLSDRNDEQYF. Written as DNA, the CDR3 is TGTGCCAGCAGTTTAAGTGACAGGAACGACGAGCAGTACTTC.

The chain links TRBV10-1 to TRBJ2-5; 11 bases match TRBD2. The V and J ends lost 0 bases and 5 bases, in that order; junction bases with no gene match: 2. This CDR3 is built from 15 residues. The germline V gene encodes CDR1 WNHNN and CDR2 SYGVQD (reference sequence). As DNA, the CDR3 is TGCGCCAGCAGTGAGTCGTCTAGCGGGGGGGAGACCCAGTACTTC. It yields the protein CASSESSSGGETQYF.

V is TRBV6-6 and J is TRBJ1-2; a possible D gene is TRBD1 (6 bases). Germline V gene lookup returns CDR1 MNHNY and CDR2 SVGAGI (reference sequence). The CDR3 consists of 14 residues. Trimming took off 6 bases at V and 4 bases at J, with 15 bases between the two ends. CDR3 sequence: CASSDTGGPYGYTF. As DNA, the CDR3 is TGTGCCAGCAGCGACACGGGGGGCCCCTATGGCTACACCTTC.

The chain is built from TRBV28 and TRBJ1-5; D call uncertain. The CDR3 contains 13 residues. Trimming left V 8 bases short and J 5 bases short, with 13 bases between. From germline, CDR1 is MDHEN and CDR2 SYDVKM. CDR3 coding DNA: TGTGCCAGCTGCGGCCCTAGGCATCAGCCCCAGCATTTT. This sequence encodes CASCGPRHQPQHF. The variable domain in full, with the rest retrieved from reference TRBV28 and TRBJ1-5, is DVKVTQSSRYLVKRTGEKVFLECVQDMDHENMFWYRQDPGLGLRLIYFSYDVKMKEKGDIPEGYSVSREKKERFSLILESASTNQTSMYLCASCGPRHQPQHFGDGTRLSIL.